This TCR beta chain originates from a study of shared clonotypes between healthy human individuals. Overall study results and limits: Researchers sampled blood only, noting tissue repertoires likely differ. Relative to memory subsets, naive subsets generally showed larger estimated richness.

Details on this clone: Antigen: not known.

Germline V gene sequence: CDR1 MNHNS, CDR2 SASEGT. The V end was cut by 1 base, the J end by 9 bases, with 10 bases between. This CDR3 contains 13 residues. In the authors' workflow: Quality scores were absent from the junction-only immunoSEQ sequences, so filtering differed. This table comes from immunoSEQ multiplex PCR, and its TCRdb copy is limited to in-frame clones, with some not included. V, J and clone size were drawn from that table, and D and trimming were deduced from the DNA. The profile shows about 2 million clones, roughly 94% of them singletons. Naive CD8 cells were CD45RO-negative, positively selected for CCR7, excluding terminally differentiated effector memory CD45RA+ cells. Donation came from healthy HIV-negative adults that had no recent acute infections or vaccinations.

This TCR was sampled from a man younger than 35 in good health. Sequencing input: naive CD8+ T cells sorted from blood. The genes are TRBV6-1 and TRBJ2-1; D not resolved. The CDR3 region has the DNA TGTGCCAGCAGTGAAGGGCTTTGGGGTGAGCAGTTCTTC. Residues: CASSEGLWGEQFF.